Listed below are T cell receptor beta chains from one sample, sequenced in a study of blood T cell repertoires in COVID-19. The protocol was immunoSEQ multiplex PCR, while the TCRdb copy is restricted to in-frame clones and leaves out a portion. The sample lists some 190,000 clones, around 85% seen once, with less than 9% in the top ten. Sequenced input: peripheral blood. The receptors were gathered from a woman aged 55-70 years with acute or convalescent COVID-19. Each CDR3 is given with its conserved first and last residue. A D gene is named only where the DNA matches it firmly. Clone size is shown for a subset of rows, as once, few, many or a class of expanded clone.

D gene,J gene,V gene,clone size,CDR3 DNA,CDR3 protein
-,TRBJ2-7,TRBV2,-,TGTGCCAGCAGTTCGGACAGCCTCGTCTACGAGCAGTACTTC,CASSSDSLVYEQYF
-,TRBJ2-1,TRBV6-5,-,TGTGCCAGCAGTTGGGGACACCGATACAATGAGCAGTTCTTC,CASSWGHRYNEQFF
-,TRBJ2-3,TRBV2,-,TGTGCCAGCTCGCCGGGAAACACAGATACGCAGTATTTT,CASSPGNTDTQYF
-,TRBJ1-2,TRBV24-1,-,TGTGCCACCAGTATCGGTAACTATGGCTACACCTTC,CATSIGNYGYTF
TRBD1,TRBJ2-1,TRBV6-5,few,TGTGCCAGCAGTATGGGACAGGTACAGTTCTTC,CASSMGQVQFF
TRBD2,TRBJ2-5,TRBV2,-,TGTGCCAGCAGTGTTAGGCTAGCGGGTGCTGAAGAGACCCAGTACTTC,CASSVRLAGAEETQYF
-,TRBJ1-3,TRBV5-1,-,TGCGCCAGCAGCGGGGGAGGTCTTGGAAACACCATATATTTT,CASSGGGLGNTIYF
TRBD2,TRBJ2-1,TRBV5-1,-,TGCGCCACCCATACTTCGGCGGGGGACTACAATGAGCAGTTCTTC,CATHTSAGDYNEQFF
TRBD1,TRBJ2-1,TRBV5-1,-,TGCGCCAGCAGCACCGGGACAGGGAGTACTGAGCAGTTCTTC,CASSTGTGSTEQFF
TRBD1,TRBJ2-7,TRBV10-3,few,TGTGCCATCAGTGGGGGACAGGGGATTAATTACGAGCAGTACTTC,CAISGGQGINYEQYF
TRBD2,TRBJ2-3,TRBV7-9,-,TGTGCCAGCAGCCAAGGGACTAGCGGGTCCCCAGATACGCAGTATTTT,CASSQGTSGSPDTQYF
-,TRBJ1-2,TRBV6-1,-,TGTGCCAGCAGTGATACAGCCAGGGCAGTCTATGGCTACACCTTC,CASSDTARAVYGYTF
-,TRBJ1-5,TRBV19,-,TGTGCCAGTATGGCCTCCGGGACACTGAATCAGCCCCAGCATTTT,CASMASGTLNQPQHF
-,TRBJ1-1,TRBV7-3,-,TGTGCCAGCAGCTTAAATTCCGGGACTGAAGCTTTCTTT,CASSLNSGTEAFF
TRBD2,TRBJ2-1,TRBV29-1,-,TGCAGCGTTGAAGGCGGGACTAGCGGGAGTATGAATGAGCAGTTCTTC,CSVEGGTSGSMNEQFF
TRBD1,TRBJ1-2,TRBV19,-,TGTGCCAGTACGGAAACAGGGGGCTCGGGTTCGGATGGCTACACCTTC,CASTETGGSGSDGYTF
-,TRBJ2-3,TRBV19,few,TGTGCCAGTAGTATAGTCGGCGGCTCTAGCACAGATACGCAGTATTTT,CASSIVGGSSTDTQYF
-,TRBJ2-5,TRBV25-1,few,TGTGCCAGCAGTGAGGCCGGGAAGGAAGAGACCCAGTACTTC,CASSEAGKEETQYF
TRBD1,TRBJ1-2,TRBV6-4,-,TGTGCCAGCAGTGACCTTCGAGGACCAAACAGGGGATCCTATGGCTACACCTTC,CASSDLRGPNRGSYGYTF
TRBD2,TRBJ2-1,TRBV5-1,few,TGCGCCAGCAGCCCGGGACTAGCGGACCACAATGAGCAGTTCTTC,CASSPGLADHNEQFF
-,TRBJ2-5,TRBV7-8,-,TGTGCCAGCAGGCGCGACCAAGAGACCCAGTACTTC,CASRRDQETQYF
TRBD2,TRBJ2-6,TRBV29-1,-,TGCAGCGTTGATCTAGCGGGCGCGTCTGGGGCCAACGTCCTGACTTTC,CSVDLAGASGANVLTF
TRBD2,TRBJ2-1,TRBV29-1,-,TGCAGCGGGCTCGGGACTAGCTCGAATGAGCAGTTCTTC,CSGLGTSSNEQFF
TRBD1,TRBJ1-6,TRBV2,-,TGTGCCAGCAGACGCGGACAGGGAGGATCACCCCTCCACTTT,CASRRGQGGSPLHF
-,TRBJ1-2,TRBV6-5,-,TGTGCCAGCAGCTTCGGGAACTATGGCTACACCTTC,CASSFGNYGYTF
-,TRBJ1-4,TRBV30,-,TGTGCCTGGAGGGCCGGTCGGGGACTGAATGAAAAACTGTTTTTT,CAWRAGRGLNEKLFF
-,TRBJ1-1,TRBV5-1,-,TGCGCCAGCAGCTCACAGGGTACGAACACTGAAGCTTTCTTT,CASSSQGTNTEAFF
-,TRBJ2-2,TRBV5-1,-,TGCGCCAGCAGCGCACTCTCTGGCACCGGGGAGCTGTTTTTT,CASSALSGTGELFF
-,TRBJ2-7,TRBV3-1/TRBV3-2,-,TGTGCCAGCAGCCAAGGGACAGCCTACGAGCAATACTTC,CASSQGTAYEQYF
-,TRBJ2-2,TRBV28,few,TGTGCCAGCAGTTTAGCAGGGCTAGTAAACACCGGGGAGCTGTTTTTT,CASSLAGLVNTGELFF
TRBD1,TRBJ2-3,TRBV11-2,few,TGTGCCAGCAGCGACCCACAGGGGATTACAGATACGCAGTATTTT,CASSDPQGITDTQYF
-,TRBJ2-1,TRBV20-1,-,TGCAGTGCTAGTGCCTCTGGATGGCGGGCGGGTGAGCAGTTCTTC,CSASASGWRAGEQFF
-,TRBJ2-5,TRBV4-1,-,TGCGCCAGCAGCCAAGCCCTCGGACACAAAGGGGAGACCCAGTACTTC,CASSQALGHKGETQYF
TRBD2,TRBJ2-1,TRBV29-1,-,TGCAGCGTTGCCACTAGCGGGAGCTCCTACAATGAGCAGTTCTTC,CSVATSGSSYNEQFF
-,TRBJ2-1,TRBV10-2,-,TGCGCCAGCAGTTCCCCGGGACACACGAGCTCCTACAATGAGCAGTTCTTC,CASSSPGHTSSYNEQFF
-,TRBJ2-6,TRBV28,-,TGTGCCAGCAGTTTAGGAGGCTCTGGGGCCAACGTCCTGACTTTC,CASSLGGSGANVLTF
-,TRBJ2-4,TRBV11-2,-,TGTGCCAGCAGACCACTAGGACTCGCCAAAAACATTCAGTACTTC,CASRPLGLAKNIQYF
TRBD1,TRBJ2-1,TRBV3-1/TRBV3-2,-,TGTGCCAGCAGCCAAGCAGGGGGCTCCTACAATGAGCAGTTCTTC,CASSQAGGSYNEQFF
-,TRBJ1-6,TRBV6-1,-,TGTGCCAGCAGTGAGGGACAAATTTATAATTCACCCCTCCACTTT,CASSEGQIYNSPLHF
-,TRBJ1-2,TRBV2,-,TGTGCCAGCAGTGAAGCTGGCGGACTTAATGGCTACACCTTC,CASSEAGGLNGYTF
-,TRBJ1-2,TRBV6-5,-,TGTGCCAGCTCGGACAGCCCTAACTATGGCTACACCTTC,CASSDSPNYGYTF
-,TRBJ2-3,TRBV15,-,TGTGCCACCAGCTCTGCGGATACGCAGTATTTT,CATSSADTQYF
-,TRBJ2-1,TRBV7-9,few,TGTGCCAGCAGCATCGCGGTGTTCAATGAGCAGTTCTTC,CASSIAVFNEQFF
-,TRBJ2-2,TRBV30,-,TGTGCCTGGAGAAACAGGGTGGACACCGGGGAGCTGTTTTTT,CAWRNRVDTGELFF
TRBD2,TRBJ2-3,TRBV19,-,TGTGCCAGTAGTAGCCACTGGACTAGCCGTAATACAGATACGCAGTATTTT,CASSSHWTSRNTDTQYF
TRBD2,TRBJ2-3,TRBV10-3,once,TGTGCCATCAGTGACCCCGGGACTAGCGGGACGAGAGATACGCAGTATTTT,CAISDPGTSGTRDTQYF
TRBD2,TRBJ2-7,TRBV7-9,-,TGTGCCAGCAGCTCTAGCGGATTCCCCTACGAGCAGTACTTC,CASSSSGFPYEQYF
-,TRBJ2-1,TRBV30,once,TGTGCCTGGAGTGTACTAGTGTACGACAATGAGCAGTTCTTC,CAWSVLVYDNEQFF
-,TRBJ2-5,TRBV30,once,TGTGCCTGGAGGGGGAGGAGCGGCCAGCAGACCCAGTACTTC,CAWRGRSGQQTQYF
-,TRBJ2-4,TRBV11-2,-,TGTGCCAGCAGCTTAGATCGGAGCATTCAGTACTTC,CASSLDRSIQYF
-,TRBJ2-7,TRBV19,-,TGTGCCAGTAGTATCTCGGAGGGGGCGGGCTACGAGCAGTACTTC,CASSISEGAGYEQYF
TRBD1,TRBJ2-1,TRBV2,few,TGTGCCAGCGCTGTTACAGGGGGTAAGGTTGGCAATGAGCAGTTCTTC,CASAVTGGKVGNEQFF
TRBD1,TRBJ2-1,TRBV7-9,few,TGTGCCAGCAGCCGTACCGGGACAGCTTACAATGAGCAGTTCTTC,CASSRTGTAYNEQFF